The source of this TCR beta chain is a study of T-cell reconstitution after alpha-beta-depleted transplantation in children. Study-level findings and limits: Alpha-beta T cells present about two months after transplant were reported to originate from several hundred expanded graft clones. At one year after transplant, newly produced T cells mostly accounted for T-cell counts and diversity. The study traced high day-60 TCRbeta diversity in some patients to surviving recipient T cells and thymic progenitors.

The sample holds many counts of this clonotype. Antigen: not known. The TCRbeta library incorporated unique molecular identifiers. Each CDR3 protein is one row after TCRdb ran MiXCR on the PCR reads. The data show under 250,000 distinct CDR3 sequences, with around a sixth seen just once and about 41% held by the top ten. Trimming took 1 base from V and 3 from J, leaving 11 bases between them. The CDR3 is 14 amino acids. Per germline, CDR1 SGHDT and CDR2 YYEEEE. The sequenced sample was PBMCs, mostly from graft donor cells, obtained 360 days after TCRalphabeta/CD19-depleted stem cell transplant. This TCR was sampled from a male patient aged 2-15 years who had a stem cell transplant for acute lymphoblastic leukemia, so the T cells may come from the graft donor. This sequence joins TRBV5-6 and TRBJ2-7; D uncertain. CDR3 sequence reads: CASSLMSLGYEQYF. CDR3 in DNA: TGTGCCAGCAGCTTGATGTCTTTGGGCTACGAGCAGTACTTC.